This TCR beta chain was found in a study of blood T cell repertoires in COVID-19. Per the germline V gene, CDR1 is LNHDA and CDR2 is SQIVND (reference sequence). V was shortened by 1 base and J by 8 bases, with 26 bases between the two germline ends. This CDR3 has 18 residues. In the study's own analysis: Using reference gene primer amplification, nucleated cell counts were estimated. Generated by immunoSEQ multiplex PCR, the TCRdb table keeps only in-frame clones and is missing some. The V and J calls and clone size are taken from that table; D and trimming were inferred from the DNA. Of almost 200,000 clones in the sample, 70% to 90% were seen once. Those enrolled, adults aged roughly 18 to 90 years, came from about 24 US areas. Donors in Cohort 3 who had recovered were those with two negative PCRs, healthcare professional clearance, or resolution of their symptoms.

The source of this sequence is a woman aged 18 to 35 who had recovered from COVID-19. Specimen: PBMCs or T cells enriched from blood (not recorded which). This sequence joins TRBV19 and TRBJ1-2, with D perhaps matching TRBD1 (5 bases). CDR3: CASSIGPPRRQNPMGYTF. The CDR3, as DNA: TGTGCCAGTAGTATAGGTCCACCGCGAAGACAGAACCCTATGGGCTACACCTTC. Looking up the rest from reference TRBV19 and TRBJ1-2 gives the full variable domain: DGGITQSPKYLFRKEGQNVTLSCEQNLNHDAMYWYRQDPGQGLRLIYYSQIVNDFQKGDIAEGYSVSREKKESFPLTVTSAQKNPTAFYLCASSIGPPRRQNPMGYTFGSGTRLTVV.